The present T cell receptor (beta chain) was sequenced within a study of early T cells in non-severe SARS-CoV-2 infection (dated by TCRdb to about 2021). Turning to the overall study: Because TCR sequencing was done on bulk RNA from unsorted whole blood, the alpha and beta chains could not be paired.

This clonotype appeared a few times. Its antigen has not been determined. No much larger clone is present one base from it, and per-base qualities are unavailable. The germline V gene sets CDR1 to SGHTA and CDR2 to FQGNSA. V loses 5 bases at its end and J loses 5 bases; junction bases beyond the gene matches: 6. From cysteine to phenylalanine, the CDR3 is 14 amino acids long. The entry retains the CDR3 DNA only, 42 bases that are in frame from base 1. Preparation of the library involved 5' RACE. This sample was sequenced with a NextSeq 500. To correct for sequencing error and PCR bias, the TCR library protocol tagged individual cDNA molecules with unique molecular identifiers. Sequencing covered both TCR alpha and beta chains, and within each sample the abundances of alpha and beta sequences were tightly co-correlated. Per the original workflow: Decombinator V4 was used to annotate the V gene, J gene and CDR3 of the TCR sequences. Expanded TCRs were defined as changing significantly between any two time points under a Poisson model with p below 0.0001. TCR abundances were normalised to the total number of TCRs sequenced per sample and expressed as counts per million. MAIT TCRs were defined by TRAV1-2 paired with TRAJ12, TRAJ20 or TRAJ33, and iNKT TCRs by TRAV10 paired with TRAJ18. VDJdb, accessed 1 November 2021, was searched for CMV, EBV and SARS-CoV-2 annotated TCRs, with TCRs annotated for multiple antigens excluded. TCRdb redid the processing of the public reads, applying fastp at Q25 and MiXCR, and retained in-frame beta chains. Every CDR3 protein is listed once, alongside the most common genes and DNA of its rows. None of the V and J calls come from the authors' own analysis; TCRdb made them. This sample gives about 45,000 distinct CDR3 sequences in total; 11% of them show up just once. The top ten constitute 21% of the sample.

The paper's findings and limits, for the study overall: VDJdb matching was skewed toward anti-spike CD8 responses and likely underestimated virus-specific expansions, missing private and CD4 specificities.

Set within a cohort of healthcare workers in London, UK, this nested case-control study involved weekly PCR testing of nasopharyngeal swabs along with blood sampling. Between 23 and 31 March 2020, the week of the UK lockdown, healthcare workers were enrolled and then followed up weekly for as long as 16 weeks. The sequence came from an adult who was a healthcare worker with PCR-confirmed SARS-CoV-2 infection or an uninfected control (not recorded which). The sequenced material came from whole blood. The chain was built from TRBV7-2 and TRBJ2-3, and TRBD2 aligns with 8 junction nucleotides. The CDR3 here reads CASSLSGSRDTQYF. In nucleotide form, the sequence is TGTGCCAGCAGCCTAAGCGGGAGTCGAGATACGCAGTATTTT. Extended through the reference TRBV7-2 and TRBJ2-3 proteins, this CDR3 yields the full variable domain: GAGVSQSPSNKVTEKGKDVELRCDPISGHTALYWYRQSLGQGLEFLIYFQGNSAPDKSGLPSDRFSAERTGGSVSTLTIQRTQQEDSAVYLCASSLSGSRDTQYFGPGTRLTVL.